The 21 T cell receptor beta chains listed next were all sequenced from one sample in a study of blood T cell repertoires in COVID-19 (dated by TCRdb to about 2020). Preparation of the library involved the immunoSEQ multiplex PCR assay. The table was pulled from immuneACCESS by TCRdb, which kept in-frame rearrangements only. Such tables lose some clones; where checked, under half of the loss comes from unresolved V genes, and the rest has no known cause. This sample gives approximately 440,000 clones in total; roughly nine tenths of them show up just once. About 0.65% of the sample lies in the top ten. Sequencing was performed on PBMCs or T cells enriched from blood (not recorded which). The receptors were gathered from a woman aged 18-30 years who had recovered from COVID-19.

J is TRBJ2-1 and V is TRBV7-9, with TRBD2 identical over 7 bases. CDR3 length: 14 residues. Trimming took 5 bases from V and 7 from J; bases not matched to a gene: 8. Germline CDR1 is SEHNR and CDR2 is FQNEAQ (reference sequence). CDR3: CASSRSAGVNEQFF. The CDR3 bases are TGTGCCAGCAGCCGCTCCGCGGGGGTGAATGAGCAGTTCTTC.

The V gene is TRBV7-3, the J gene TRBJ2-2; D gene unclear. Trimming shortened V by 1 base and J by 6 bases, and 6 bases separated the two germline ends. The CDR3 sequence is 13 residues long. Germline assignment: CDR1 SGHTA and CDR2 FQGTGA. CDR3 in amino acids: CASSLREPGELFF. The DNA for the CDR3 is TGTGCCAGCAGCTTAAGAGAACCCGGGGAGCTGTTTTTT.

With respect to this clone: This specimen includes other DNA sequences encoding the same CDR3. This sequence joins TRBV2 and TRBJ1-1; D gene ambiguous. The germline gives CDR1 SNHLY, CDR2 FYNNEI. Deletions cut 3 bases from V and 2 bases from J, with 7 bases between. The CDR3 extends over 13 amino acids. The CDR3 reads CASSEQVNTEAFF. The CDR3 DNA reads as TGTGCCAGCAGTGAGCAGGTAAACACTGAAGCTTTCTTT.

Of note for this clone: In the same sample, other DNA sequences code for this CDR3. The chain carries TRBV3-1 (or the pseudogene TRBV3-2) and TRBJ2-1; D not resolved. CDR1 LGHDT and CDR2 YNNKEL come from the germline V gene (reference sequence). The CDR3 covers 13 residues. The ends were cut back, 0 bases at V and 10 bases at J, with 10 bases in the middle. The CDR3 sequence is CASSQDRGGEQFF. CDR3 nucleotide sequence: TGTGCCAGCAGCCAAGATCGAGGTGGCGAGCAGTTCTTC.

V usage is TRBV11-3 and J usage is TRBJ2-7; D might be TRBD2 (5 bases). V was shortened by 7 bases and J by 6 bases, with 16 bases between the two germline ends. The CDR3 spans 13 residues. Germline CDR1 and CDR2: SGHNT and YENEEA. The chain's CDR3 is CASTQKRAREQYF. The CDR3 DNA follows: TGTGCCAGCACCCAAAAGAGGGCCCGCGAGCAGTACTTC.

The chain has TRBV7-9 and TRBJ1-6; D not resolved. There are 17 residues in the CDR3. V was shortened by 5 bases and J by 0 bases, with 14 bases between the two germline ends. From germline, CDR1 is SEHNR and CDR2 FQNEAQ (reference sequence). CDR3: CASSPNMESSYNSPLHF. In DNA, the CDR3 is TGTGCCAGCAGCCCCAACATGGAGAGCTCCTATAATTCACCCCTCCACTTT.

The V gene is TRBV5-1, the J gene TRBJ1-3; 8 bases agree with TRBD1. Germline trimming cut 3 bases from V and 4 bases from J; bases unmatched to any gene: 6. This CDR3 comprises 15 residues. Germline V CDR1 and CDR2: SGHRS, YFSETQ. CDR3 in amino acids: CASSSTGAGGNTIYF. The CDR3 coding sequence is TGCGCCAGCAGCTCGACAGGGGCGGGAGGAAACACCATATATTTT.

V and J are TRBV5-4 and TRBJ2-5, with 11 bases aligning to TRBD2. Germline V gene sequence: CDR1 SGHNT, CDR2 YYREEE (reference sequence). CDR3 length: 15 amino acids. V shed 2 bases and J 5 bases; nucleotides not matched to a gene: 5. CDR3 in DNA: TGTGCCAGCAGCTTAAGACTAGCGGGGCCCGAGACCCAGTACTTC. Translated, it gives CASSLRLAGPETQYF.

This rearrangement joins TRBV19 to TRBJ2-7, with TRBD1 matching 10 bases. CDR3 length: 15 residues. V lost 5 bases and J lost 2; bases outside the gene matches: 6. Germline V gives CDR1 LNHDA, CDR2 SQIVND (reference sequence). The CDR3 spells CASSRRGTGAYEQYF. CDR3 nucleotides: TGTGCCAGTAGTCGGAGAGGGACAGGGGCCTACGAGCAGTACTTC.

This chain connects TRBV12-5 to TRBJ1-1; D not certain. Germline CDR1 is LGHNT and CDR2 is FRNRAP. This CDR3 is built from 14 residues. Trimming took 2 bases from V and 0 from J, leaving 7 bases between them. CDR3: CASGLISLNTEAFF. Here the CDR3 DNA reads TGTGCTAGTGGTTTGATTTCGTTGAACACTGAAGCTTTCTTT.

The chain employs TRBV10-2 and TRBJ2-7, with D possibly matching TRBD1 (6 bases). Germline V gene data show CDR1 as WSHSY and CDR2 as SAAADI. V gave up 5 bases and J gave up 0 bases, with 11 bases separating them. This CDR3 has 14 residues. Here the CDR3 DNA reads TGCGCCAGCAGTCTTACAGGGTCCTCCTACGAGCAGTACTTC. Amino acid sequence: CASSLTGSSYEQYF.

CDR3 protein: CASSSSSTDTQYF. Written as DNA, the CDR3 is TGCGCCAGCAGCTCCTCTAGCACAGATACGCAGTATTTT. The chain has TRBV5-1 and TRBJ2-3; the D is unclear. Trimming took 3 bases from V and 0 from J, leaving 5 bases between them. Looked up from germline, CDR1 is SGHRS and CDR2 is YFSETQ. The CDR3 covers 13 residues.

This sequence joins TRBV19 and TRBJ2-3; D might be TRBD1 (5 bases). Germline V gene data show CDR1 as LNHDA and CDR2 as SQIVND (reference sequence). Deletions cut 5 bases from V and 13 bases from J, with 19 bases between. This CDR3 is 13 amino acids long. The CDR3 is CASSPSVDTAEYF. The CDR3 nucleotides are TGTGCCAGTAGTCCGTCCGTGGACACGGCGGAGTATTTT.

This chain links TRBV27 with TRBJ2-5; D not certain. Trimming cost V 0 bases and J 5 bases, with 7 bases left between them. Per the germline V gene, CDR1 is MNHEY and CDR2 is SMNVEV (reference sequence). This CDR3 region has 13 residues. CDR3 protein: CASSLSLGETQYF. CDR3 coding DNA: TGTGCCAGCAGTTTATCCCTCGGGGAGACCCAGTACTTC.

The gene calls are TRBV4-1 and TRBJ1-3; D gene uncertain. The CDR3 totals 16 residues. V lost 8 bases and J 9 bases, leaving 26 bases between the germline ends. Germline-derived CDR1 and CDR2 are MGHRA and YSYEKL. The CDR3 DNA reads as TGCGCCAGCGGTCCAGTGGGGTCGGGTCGGAGGGCCACCATATATTTT. Amino acid sequence: CASGPVGSGRRATIYF.

This clone was seen only once. The gene calls are TRBV27 and TRBJ2-3; 16 nucleotides line up with TRBD2. CDR1 and CDR2 (germline): MNHEY, SMNVEV (reference sequence). CDR3 length: 18 residues. Unmatched junction bases numbered 11, after V lost 6 bases and J lost 5 bases. The chain's CDR3 is CASSRGLAGGSTQDTQYF. In DNA, the CDR3 is TGTGCCAGCAGCCGGGGACTAGCGGGGGGGAGTACTCAAGATACGCAGTATTTT.

The genes are TRBV5-1 and TRBJ1-2; 9 bases line up with TRBD1. V gave up 2 bases and J gave up 6 bases; unmatched junction bases: 8. CDR1 SGHRS and CDR2 YFSETQ come from the germline V gene. This CDR3 spans 15 amino acids. The CDR3 reads CASSFAGTGTDGYTF. In nucleotides, the CDR3 is TGCGCCAGCAGCTTTGCCGGGACAGGGACCGATGGCTACACCTTC.

The chain is built from TRBV19 and TRBJ1-6; 8 bases match TRBD1. The CDR3 is made up of 15 amino acids. The germline CDR1 and CDR2 sequences are LNHDA and SQIVND (reference sequence). Unmatched junction bases numbered 3, after V lost 4 bases and J lost 4 bases. The CDR3 coding sequence is TGTGCCAGTAGTAGGGACAGGAGGTATAATTCACCCCTCCACTTT. This codes for CASSRDRRYNSPLHF.

This chain's CDR3 is CASSGRTGGEAEAFF. The CDR3 DNA follows: TGTGCCAGCAGTGGCAGGACAGGGGGCGAGGCTGAAGCTTTCTTT. The rearrangement links TRBV28 to TRBJ1-1, with 11 bases fitting TRBD1. V lost 5 bases, J lost 6 bases, and 8 bases stayed unmatched. This CDR3 is built from 15 residues. CDR1 and CDR2 from the germline V gene are MDHEN and SYDVKM.

This clone was seen just once. V and J are TRBV5-5 and TRBJ1-5; the match to TRBD1 covers 8 bases. The CDR3 runs to 15 residues. Germline V gene sequence: CDR1 SGHKS, CDR2 YYEKEE (reference sequence). V was clipped by 2 bases and J by 2 bases; unmatched bases: 3. CDR3 DNA: TGTGCCAGCAGCTTTCAGGGGGCAGGCAATCAGCCCCAGCATTTT. As protein: CASSFQGAGNQPQHF.

The V and J genes are TRBV3-1 (or the pseudogene TRBV3-2) and TRBJ2-7; maybe TRBD1 (5 bases). The germline V and J ends were trimmed by 3 bases and 4 bases, with 22 bases remaining between them. Germline CDR1 reads LGHDT; CDR2 reads YNNKEL (reference sequence). The CDR3 is 17 residues long. The CDR3 protein is CASSHLSGHRYLYEQYF. The CDR3 DNA is TGTGCCAGCAGCCACCTCTCCGGGCACAGGTATCTGTACGAGCAGTACTTC.